This passage covers 30 T cell receptor beta chains from one sample sequenced in a study of identical twins (dated by TCRdb to the mid-2010s). The library was prepared using 5' RACE. TCRdb records Illumina HiSeq 2000 as the sequencer. Through fastp at Q25 and MiXCR, TCRdb rebuilt clones from the public reads, retaining in-frame beta chains. Rows are unified per CDR3 protein, each entry keeping the most common DNA and genes. Recorded for this sample are roughly 200,000 distinct CDR3 sequences; less than 20% of them occurred a single time. The ten largest clones take up 40% of the sample. The sample was also reused in another study, on T cells expressing NK-cell markers.

The sample comprised CD8+ T cells sorted from blood. The source is a woman aged 18-30 years in good health.

This clonotype turned up a few times. The chain is built from TRBV9 and TRBJ2-2; tentatively, D is TRBD2 (6 bases). This CDR3 spans 14 amino acids. V lost 2 bases and J 7 bases, leaving 12 bases between the germline ends. Looked up from germline, CDR1 is SGDLS and CDR2 is YYNGEE. CDR3 loop: CASSVPIGSGELFF. DNA for the CDR3: TGTGCCAGCAGCGTCCCCATCGGGAGCGGGGAGCTGTTTTTT.

This clonotype was counted a few times. This chain joins TRBV10-1 and TRBJ2-5; the D call may be TRBD1 or TRBD2 (6 bases each). CDR1 and CDR2 from the germline V gene are WNHNN and SYGVQD (reference sequence). The CDR3 has 17 residues. V gave up 8 bases and J gave up 1 base, with 23 bases separating them. This CDR3 is CASLRPGAPNSQETQYF. The CDR3 bases are TGCGCCAGCCTTCGACCGGGGGCACCTAATTCCCAAGAGACCCAGTACTTC.

The chain couples TRBV29-1 to TRBJ2-7, with 7 bases aligning to TRBD2. This CDR3 spans 13 amino acids. The germline CDR1 and CDR2 sequences are SQVTM and ANQGSEA. V shed 4 bases and J 5 bases; nucleotides not matched to a gene: 8. The CDR3 DNA sequence: TGCAGCGTTGTATACGGAGCGGGGAACGAGCAGTACTTC. Translated, it gives CSVVYGAGNEQYF.

The chain carries TRBV27 and TRBJ2-6; D may be TRBD2 (5 bases). Germline V gene data show CDR1 as MNHEY and CDR2 as SMNVEV (reference sequence). With 4 bases removed from V and 6 bases from J, the gap between germline ends came to 16 bases. CDR3 length equals 16 residues. This CDR3 reads CASSSRGPRLANVLTF. The DNA of the CDR3 is TGTGCCAGCAGTTCCCGAGGGCCTCGGTTGGCCAACGTCCTGACTTTC.

This clonotype was counted many times. This chain links TRBV12-3 or TRBV12-4 with TRBJ2-1; D not certain. This CDR3 region has 15 residues. The V and J ends lost 6 bases and 3 bases respectively, with 15 bases between them. The CDR3 region is CASSERLLVYNEQFF. Written as DNA, the CDR3 is TGTGCCAGCAGCGAGCGCCTCCTGGTCTACAATGAGCAGTTCTTC.

The rearrangement uses TRBV20-1 and TRBJ2-2; TRBD1 is a possible D gene (6 bases). In germline, CDR1 is DFQATT, CDR2 SNEGSKA (reference sequence). The CDR3 has 11 residues. Trimming shortened V by 7 bases and J by 8 bases, and 11 bases separated the two germline ends. In DNA form, the CDR3 reads TGCAGTGTCGAGGGGGAGGGGGAGCTGTTTTTT. This codes for CSVEGEGELFF.

The sample holds a few counts of this clonotype. The chain has TRBV4-3 and TRBJ2-7, with D possibly being TRBD1 (5 bases). This CDR3 comprises 14 residues. Trimming shortened V by 1 base and J by 3 bases, and 10 bases separated the two germline ends. Germline V lookup: CDR1 LGHNA, CDR2 YSLEER. The CDR3 nucleotides read TGCGCCAGCAGCCAAGTAAGAAGGGGCTACGAGCAGTACTTC. It specifies CASSQVRRGYEQYF.

This clonotype was counted a few times. The chain is built from TRBV5-1 and TRBJ2-4, with D uncertain. There are 17 residues in the CDR3. Trimming stripped 0 bases from V and 1 base from J, with 14 bases between. Germline V CDR1 and CDR2: SGHRS, YFSETQ. CDR3 DNA: TGCGCCAGCAGCTTGGCCGTGCCGGTAGGGGCCAAAAACATTCAGTACTTC. It is translated as CASSLAVPVGAKNIQYF.

This clonotype was observed a handful of times. The V gene is TRBV11-2, the J gene TRBJ2-1; perhaps TRBD2 as D (5 bases). The CDR3 totals 12 residues. Germline assignment: CDR1 SGHAT and CDR2 FQNNGV. V was shortened by 7 bases and J by 4 bases, with 8 bases between the two germline ends. The chain's CDR3 is CASTSHYNEQFF. CDR3 coding DNA: TGTGCCAGCACTAGCCATTACAATGAGCAGTTCTTC.

The rearrangement joins TRBV13 to TRBJ2-2; D unclear. This CDR3 is 17 amino acids long. In germline, CDR1 is PRHDT, CDR2 FYEKMQ (reference sequence). V was shortened by 1 base and J by 3 bases, with 15 bases between the two germline ends. DNA for the CDR3: TGTGCCAGCAGCTTAGAGCACGAGCGTACGGACACCGGGGAGCTGTTTTTT. Its protein product is CASSLEHERTDTGELFF.

The chain employs TRBV12-3 or TRBV12-4 and TRBJ1-5; no clear D gene. The CDR3 consists of 13 residues. The V end lost 0 bases, the J end lost 6 bases, and 6 bases lay between the germline ends. DNA for the CDR3: TGTGCCAGCAGTTTAGCGGGTTTTCAGCCCCAGCATTTT. It translates to CASSLAGFQPQHF.

The chain couples TRBV19 to TRBJ2-1; 7 bases line up with TRBD2. CDR1 is LNHDA, CDR2 SQIVND, per germline (reference sequence). This CDR3 has 12 amino acids. Trimming cost V 11 bases and J 8 bases; bases outside gene matches: 9. DNA for the CDR3: TGTGCCTCACACGGACTAGTCGATGAGCAGTTCTTC. Protein sequence: CASHGLVDEQFF.

V is TRBV19 and J is TRBJ2-4; tentative D call: TRBD1 (5 bases). This CDR3 region has 15 residues. The ends were cut back, 8 bases at V and 1 base at J, with 15 bases in the middle. CDR1 is LNHDA and CDR2 is SQIVND in the germline V gene (reference sequence). The CDR3 bases are TGTGCCAGTCGCGAGACAGTCTCGGCCAAAAACATTCAGTACTTC. As protein: CASRETVSAKNIQYF. Full variable domain (missing parts from reference TRBV19 and TRBJ2-4): DGGITQSPKYLFRKEGQNVTLSCEQNLNHDAMYWYRQDPGQGLRLIYYSQIVNDFQKGDIAEGYSVSREKKESFPLTVTSAQKNPTAFYLCASRETVSAKNIQYFGAGTRLSVL.

This clonotype was observed once. The rearrangement joins TRBV3-1 to TRBJ2-5, with 9 bases that match TRBD2. The V segment lost 4 bases and the J segment 6 bases; nucleotides outside the gene matches: 9. In germline, CDR1 is LGHDT, CDR2 YNNKEL (reference sequence). This CDR3 spans 15 amino acids. CDR3: CASSPLAGGAKTQYF. For the CDR3, the DNA is TGTGCCAGCAGCCCCCTGGCGGGGGGGGCCAAGACCCAGTACTTC.

This chain links TRBV6-5 with TRBJ1-4; TRBD1 might be the D (6 bases). CDR3 size: 12 residues. Germline V gene sequence: CDR1 MNHEY, CDR2 SVGAGI. Trimming stripped 4 bases from V and 8 bases from J, with 8 bases between. The CDR3 spells CASSSGGEKLFF. CDR3 DNA sequence: TGTGCCAGCAGTTCGGGGGGCGAAAAACTGTTTTTT.

In its sample, this clonotype was seen a few times. The chain carries TRBV27 and TRBJ1-1; tentatively, D is TRBD1 (5 bases). From germline, CDR1 is MNHEY and CDR2 SMNVEV (reference sequence). V lost 0 bases and J lost 3, with 17 bases in between. This CDR3 is 17 amino acids long. The CDR3 spells CASSLSAGAGKDTEAFF. For the CDR3, the DNA is TGTGCCAGCAGTTTATCCGCCGGTGCAGGGAAGGACACTGAAGCTTTCTTT.

The CDR3 DNA sequence: TGTGCCAGCAGTGTCCCGGGACAGCGAAACTACGAGCAGTACTTC. Its translation: CASSVPGQRNYEQYF. V gene TRBV2 combines with J gene TRBJ2-7, with 7 bases identical to TRBD1. The germline V gene encodes CDR1 SNHLY and CDR2 FYNNEI. CDR3 length: 15 amino acids. Losses at the gene ends were 4 bases for V and 3 bases for J; bases not matched to a gene: 9.

The chain employs TRBV3-1 and TRBJ2-7; tentative D call: TRBD1 (5 bases). The germline gives CDR1 LGHDT, CDR2 YNNKEL (reference sequence). This CDR3 region has 13 residues. Trimming took off 6 bases at V and 4 bases at J, with 13 bases between the two ends. The CDR3 nucleotides read TGTGCCAGCAGGGGCCCCAGGGCTTACGAGCAGTACTTC. As protein: CASRGPRAYEQYF.

The chain couples TRBV12-3 or TRBV12-4 to TRBJ2-2; TRBD2 matches at 9 bases. J lost 7 bases, V lost 4 bases, and 7 bases had no gene match. The CDR3 has 15 residues. Here the CDR3 reads CASSSAGGPHGELFF. The CDR3 DNA sequence: TGTGCCAGCAGTTCTGCGGGGGGGCCGCACGGGGAGCTGTTTTTT.

This clonotype was recorded a few times. V usage is TRBV4-2 and J usage is TRBJ2-7; TRBD2 might be the D (6 bases). Between the trimmed V and J ends, which lost 0 bases and 3 bases, there was a span of 9 bases. CDR3 size: 14 residues. Germline V CDR1 and CDR2: LGHNA, YNFKEQ. CDR3 nucleotides: TGTGCCAGCAGCCAAGAGGAGGGTCTCTACGAGCAGTACTTC. Protein sequence: CASSQEEGLYEQYF.

The rearrangement links TRBV9 to TRBJ2-6; the D gene is possibly TRBD2 (6 bases). The CDR3 sequence is 19 residues long. V was clipped by 2 bases and J by 0 bases, with 18 bases between them. Germline V gene sequence: CDR1 SGDLS, CDR2 YYNGEE. CDR3 sequence: CASSVSKGLIGSGANVLTF. The CDR3 DNA follows: TGTGCCAGCAGCGTCAGCAAGGGACTTATTGGCTCTGGGGCCAACGTCCTGACTTTC.

There are a few counts of this clonotype. The chain is built from TRBV27 and TRBJ2-7; no clear D. The germline V gene has CDR1 MNHEY and CDR2 SMNVEV (reference sequence). The CDR3 runs to 13 residues. Trimming removed 5 bases from V and 4 bases from J, with 12 bases in between. The CDR3 region is CASSSQEGYEQYF. The DNA of the CDR3 is TGTGCCAGCAGTAGCCAAGAAGGGTACGAGCAGTACTTC.

This clonotype was counted a few times. The V call is TRBV12-3 or TRBV12-4, the J call TRBJ1-1; D not resolved. This CDR3 comprises 13 residues. V was clipped by 5 bases and J by 6 bases, with 13 bases between them. CDR3 DNA sequence: TGTGCCAGCAGTGTTACGGTTGGCGCTGAAGCTTTCTTT. This encodes CASSVTVGAEAFF.

This clonotype has more than one count but fewer than ten. The V gene is TRBV29-1, the J gene TRBJ2-1; the match to TRBD2 covers 10 bases. With 4 bases clipped from V and 9 bases from J, the junction kept 6 bases outside the gene matches. This CDR3 is 13 amino acids long. Per the germline V gene, CDR1 is SQVTM and CDR2 is ANQGSEA. The CDR3 spells CSVGSSGSSEQFF. CDR3 in DNA: TGCAGCGTTGGTTCTAGCGGGAGTAGTGAGCAGTTCTTC.

This clonotype came up many times. This chain links TRBV27 with TRBJ2-5; 13 bases align to TRBD2. V lost 8 bases and J lost 5; bases outside the gene matches: 14. The germline CDR1 and CDR2 sequences are MNHEY and SMNVEV (reference sequence). CDR3 length: 17 residues. The chain's CDR3 is CASGSLLAGGPGETQYF. CDR3 DNA sequence: TGTGCCAGCGGGTCCTTACTAGCGGGAGGGCCTGGGGAGACCCAGTACTTC.

The rearrangement links TRBV30 to TRBJ2-7; 7 bases align to TRBD2. Germline V lookup: CDR1 GTSNPN, CDR2 SVGIG (reference sequence). V trimming: 2 bases; J trimming: 7 bases; junction bases outside the gene matches: 8. The length of the CDR3 is 13 residues. CDR3 in amino acids: CAWSPGGWEEQYF. Here the CDR3 DNA reads TGTGCCTGGAGTCCGGGGGGATGGGAGGAGCAGTACTTC. Full variable domain (missing parts from reference TRBV30 and TRBJ2-7): SQTIHQWPATLVQPVGSPLSLECTVEGTSNPNLYWYRQAAGRGLQLLFYSVGIGQISSEVPQNLSASRPQDRQFILSSKKLLLSDSGFYLCAWSPGGWEEQYFGPGTRLTVT.

The genes are TRBV20-1 and TRBJ2-2; a weak D match, TRBD2 (7 bases). The CDR3 extends over 15 amino acids. Germline CDR1 reads DFQATT; CDR2 reads SNEGSKA (reference sequence). V lost 2 bases and J 6 bases, leaving 16 bases between the germline ends. CDR3 DNA: TGCAGTGCTAGACGAGGGGGGGAGTCGGCCGGGGAGCTGTTTTTT. Encoded protein: CSARRGGESAGELFF.

This clonotype was picked up many times. The gene calls are TRBV7-9 and TRBJ2-1; D gene uncertain. V was trimmed by 2 bases and J by 5 bases, leaving 10 bases between them. In germline, CDR1 is SEHNR, CDR2 FQNEAQ (reference sequence). The CDR3 is 14 amino acids. CDR3: CASSLLSSHNEQFF. The CDR3 nucleotides are TGTGCCAGCAGCTTACTCAGTTCTCACAATGAGCAGTTCTTC.

Ten or more counts support this clonotype. The rearrangement joins TRBV12-3 or TRBV12-4 to TRBJ2-1; 7 nucleotides line up with TRBD1. The CDR3 has 15 residues. V lost 6 bases and J lost 1; bases outside the gene matches: 6. CDR3 DNA: TGTGCCAGCAGCGCTACAGGGGTTTCCTACAATGAGCAGTTCTTC. Its translation is CASSATGVSYNEQFF.

The sample holds a few counts of this clonotype. The CDR3, as DNA: TGTGCCAGCAGTGTAGAGGCAGCATCGAACACTGAAGCTTTCTTT. It yields the protein CASSVEAASNTEAFF. This chain links TRBV6-1 with TRBJ1-1, with unresolved D. In germline, CDR1 is MNHNS, CDR2 SASEGT. The CDR3 totals 15 residues. The V gene lost 4 bases and the J gene lost 1 base, with 13 bases spanning the gap.